The 10 T cell receptor beta chains presented below share a single source sample, sequenced in a study of somatic mutations in cytotoxic T cells in rheumatoid arthritis. Sequenced by immunoSEQ multiplex PCR; TCRdb stores in-frame clones only, minus some. The repertoire holds 20,000 or so clones, with 85% as singletons. Material for sequencing was CD8+ T cells sorted from blood. The receptors come from a woman aged 40 to 55 with rheumatoid arthritis.

The rearrangement joins TRBV27 to TRBJ2-2, with 9 nucleotides matching TRBD2. CDR1 MNHEY and CDR2 SMNVEV come from the germline V gene (reference sequence). The CDR3 extends over 16 amino acids. The V gene end was trimmed by 2 bases and the J gene end by 5 bases; junction bases not matched to a gene: 6. DNA for the CDR3: TGTGCCAGCAGTTTAGCGGGAGGGCCCTTGACCGGGGAGCTGTTTTTT. Protein: CASSLAGGPLTGELFF.

This CDR3 is CASSDPGSGSYNEQFF. The CDR3 DNA is TGTGCCAGCAGTGACCCTGGTAGCGGGAGCTACAATGAGCAGTTCTTC. The chain recombines TRBV2 with TRBJ2-1; 9 nucleotides line up with TRBD2. This CDR3 is 16 amino acids long. CDR1 is SNHLY, CDR2 FYNNEI, per germline. Germline trimming cut 3 bases from V and 3 bases from J; bases unmatched to any gene: 6.

The chain's CDR3 is CASPPRVRGAYYEQYF. CDR3 in DNA: TGCGCCAGCCCCCCGAGGGTCCGGGGTGCGTACTACGAGCAGTACTTC. The V and J genes are TRBV5-1 and TRBJ2-5; D perhaps matches TRBD2 (5 bases). The better agreement between TRBJ2-7 and the DNA end casts doubt on the J call. This CDR3 is 16 amino acids long. Germline CDR1 is SGHRS and CDR2 is YFSETQ.

The chain recombines TRBV6-5 with TRBJ2-7; tentatively, D is TRBD2 (6 bases). With 4 bases removed from V and 3 bases from J, the gap between germline ends came to 16 bases. Germline CDR1 MNHEY, CDR2 SVGAGI. The CDR3 is 15 residues long. CDR3 nucleotides: TGTGCCAGCAGTTCGCCGAGGGGAGGAGACTACGAGCAGTACTTC. Encoded protein: CASSSPRGGDYEQYF.

V and J are TRBV28 and TRBJ2-7; 9 positions match TRBD1. The CDR3 is 14 residues long. The germline V gene encodes CDR1 MDHEN and CDR2 SYDVKM. Trimming at V came to 1 base and at J to 7 bases, leaving 5 bases not matched to a gene. The DNA for the CDR3 is TGTGCCAGCAGTTTATTCACAGGGGGCAGGGAGCAGTACTTC. Amino acids: CASSLFTGGREQYF.

This clone was observed a few times. This chain uses TRBV5-1 with TRBJ2-7; the D is unclear. The CDR3 length is 13 residues. Between the trimmed V and J ends, which lost 1 base and 5 bases, there was a span of 10 bases. Germline assignment: CDR1 SGHRS and CDR2 YFSETQ. CDR3 protein: CASSLRPEDEQYF. Here the CDR3 DNA reads TGCGCCAGCAGCTTGAGGCCAGAGGACGAGCAGTACTTC.

The genes are TRBV5-4 and TRBJ1-1; no firm D call. Trimming removed 1 base at V and 1 base at J, with 8 bases between. The CDR3 totals 14 residues. Germline loops: CDR1 SGHNT, CDR2 YYREEE (reference sequence). As DNA, the CDR3 is TGTGCCAGCAGCTTGCCTCCAGGGAACACTGAAGCTTTCTTT. The encoded protein is CASSLPPGNTEAFF.

This chain connects TRBV2 to TRBJ2-3; D gene uncertain. The germline CDR1 and CDR2 sequences are SNHLY and FYNNEI. This CDR3 spans 14 amino acids. V lost 3 bases, J lost 2 bases, and 9 bases lay in between. The CDR3 loop is CASSDVPYTDTQYF. The CDR3 DNA follows: TGTGCCAGCAGTGATGTCCCCTACACAGATACGCAGTATTTT.

V gene TRBV5-1 combines with J gene TRBJ2-5; 14 bases match TRBD2. The CDR3 is made up of 19 amino acids. CDR1 is SGHRS, CDR2 YFSETQ, per germline. Trimming at V came to 5 bases and at J to 5 bases, leaving 17 bases not matched to a gene. CDR3 nucleotide sequence: TGCGCCAGCAGTCCCCTTTGGTCGGGACTAGCGGGAGAGGGGGAGACCCAGTACTTC. Its protein product is CASSPLWSGLAGEGETQYF. The full variable domain, with the rest looked up from reference TRBV5-1 and TRBJ2-5, is KAGVTQTPRYLIKTRGQQVTLSCSPISGHRSVSWYQQTPGQGLQFLFEYFSETQRNKGNFPGRFSGRQFSNSRSEMNVSTLELGDSALYLCASSPLWSGLAGEGETQYFGPGTRLLVL.

The rearrangement links TRBV5-1 to TRBJ2-2; D perhaps matches TRBD1 (6 bases). The CDR3 consists of 17 residues. Germline lookup yields CDR1 SGHRS and CDR2 YFSETQ. V was shortened by 3 bases and J by 3 bases, with 18 bases between the two germline ends. The CDR3 nucleotides read TGCGCCAGCAGCTCCCCGACAGGAAAAGGGTACACCGGGGAGCTGTTTTTT. Its protein is CASSSPTGKGYTGELFF.